Listed here are 21 T cell receptor beta chains from one sample, sequenced in a study of CD4 T cells in relation to SARS-CoV-2 and coronaviruses. These receptors lack a known antigen. Some clones are missing from TCRdb's copy, which holds only in-frame ones; the method was immunoSEQ multiplex PCR. The sample shows approximately 25,000 clones, over 60% of them seen only once. Before the COVID-19 pandemic, during about 2011-2019, CD4+ T cells were taken from unexposed donors. After about 10 days of culture, CD4+ T cells were isolated. The sequenced sample consisted of CD4+ T cells from PBMCs, cultured in vitro. Source of these receptors: a human donor in good health.

This chain joins TRBV2 and TRBJ2-6, with D perhaps TRBD2 (7 bases). The V end lost 3 bases, the J end lost 0 bases, and 18 bases lay between the germline ends. This CDR3 spans 19 amino acids. Germline CDR1 reads SNHLY; CDR2 reads FYNNEI. The CDR3 sequence is CASSDVGLGGPSGANVLTF. The CDR3 DNA is TGTGCCAGCAGTGATGTGGGGCTGGGGGGGCCCTCTGGGGCCAACGTCCTGACTTTC.

The chain combines TRBV5-1 with TRBJ2-2; TRBD2 matches 7 bases. Losses at the gene ends were 0 bases for V and 4 bases for J; bases not matched to a gene: 6. From germline, CDR1 is SGHRS and CDR2 YFSETQ. The CDR3 loop spans 16 amino acids. The CDR3 spells CASSLAGTTPTGELFF. In DNA form, the CDR3 reads TGCGCCAGCAGCTTGGCCGGGACTACTCCCACCGGGGAGCTGTTTTTT.

The chain uses TRBV5-4 and TRBJ2-5; tentatively, D is TRBD2 (5 bases). Deletions cut 0 bases from V and 2 bases from J, with 11 bases between. The CDR3 loop spans 15 amino acids. Germline lookup yields CDR1 SGHNT and CDR2 YYREEE (reference sequence). The CDR3 sequence is CASSLDSGRQETQYF. The CDR3 DNA follows: TGTGCCAGCAGCTTGGACAGCGGAAGGCAAGAGACCCAGTACTTC.

The rearrangement links TRBV5-5 to TRBJ2-1, with 7 bases aligning to TRBD2. Trimming removed 4 bases from V and 9 bases from J; junction bases left unmatched: 22. CDR1 and CDR2 from the germline V gene are SGHKS and YYEKEE (reference sequence). This CDR3 region has 18 residues. CDR3 sequence: CASSDQRAGTTVQSEQFF. CDR3 nucleotide sequence: TGTGCCAGCAGCGATCAAAGAGCCGGGACTACTGTACAGAGTGAGCAGTTCTTC.

This clone was found once. The chain carries TRBV7-6 and TRBJ1-6, with TRBD1 as a possible D gene (5 bases). V shed 5 bases and J shed 0 bases, with 8 bases lying between them. Germline V gene data show CDR1 as SGHVS and CDR2 as FNYEAQ. The CDR3 is 15 residues long. The DNA of the CDR3 is TGTGCCAGCAGCCTCGACAGCTCCTATAATTCACCCCTCCACTTT. Translation gives CASSLDSSYNSPLHF.

The rearrangement links TRBV5-1 to TRBJ2-3; the D is unclear. Germline V gene sequence: CDR1 SGHRS, CDR2 YFSETQ. CDR3 size: 16 residues. V was trimmed by 1 base and J by 4 bases, leaving 16 bases between them. DNA of the CDR3: TGCGCCAGCAGCTTGAACCATCAGGAGCCCTCAGATACGCAGTATTTT. This codes for CASSLNHQEPSDTQYF.

This clone was seen only a few times. The chain carries TRBV18 and TRBJ2-7; D remains ambiguous. The germline V and J ends were trimmed by 0 bases and 3 bases, with 6 bases remaining between them. CDR1 and CDR2 (germline): KGHSH, LQKENI. The CDR3 length is 13 residues. The CDR3 sequence is CASSPPSVYEQYF. CDR3 in DNA: TGTGCCAGCTCACCACCGTCGGTCTACGAGCAGTACTTC.

The rearrangement links TRBV30 to TRBJ2-7; the D is unclear. Germline CDR1 and CDR2: GTSNPN and SVGIG (reference sequence). V was trimmed by 1 base and J by 3 bases, leaving 4 bases between them. This CDR3 region has 11 residues. CDR3 loop: CAWSANYEQYF. In DNA form, the CDR3 reads TGTGCCTGGAGTGCCAACTACGAGCAGTACTTC.

The chain uses TRBV5-1 and TRBJ2-5; tentatively, D is TRBD1 (6 bases). The length of the CDR3 is 15 residues. Germline lookup yields CDR1 SGHRS and CDR2 YFSETQ. The V gene lost 4 bases and the J gene lost 7 bases, with 20 bases spanning the gap. CDR3 coding DNA: TGCGCCAGCAGCCTTGGCCAGGGGCCCCGGAGGACCCAGTACTTC. This translates into CASSLGQGPRRTQYF.

The V gene is TRBV3-1 (or the pseudogene TRBV3-2), the J gene TRBJ2-3; TRBD1 matches 7 bases. The CDR3 consists of 14 residues. Germline CDR1 reads LGHDT; CDR2 reads YNNKEL (reference sequence). Trimming at V came to 3 bases and at J to 1 base, leaving 1 base not matched to a gene. In nucleotides, the CDR3 is TGTGCCAGCAGCCAGGGGACAGGCACAGATACGCAGTATTTT. This translates into CASSQGTGTDTQYF.

The chain recombines TRBV7-2 with TRBJ2-1; no firm D call. The CDR3 totals 12 residues. Trimming cost V 6 bases and J 8 bases, with 11 bases left between them. Germline CDR1 is SGHTA and CDR2 is FQGNSA. CDR3 bases: TGTGCCAGCAGTCAACGGAGTGATGAGCAGTTCTTC. Translating it yields CASSQRSDEQFF.

This chain joins TRBV10-3 and TRBJ2-2, with TRBD2 matching over 12 bases. The CDR3 is 16 residues long. Germline CDR1 and CDR2: ENHRY and SYGVKD. Trimming removed 6 bases from V and 2 bases from J; junction bases left unmatched: 4. In DNA form, the CDR3 reads TGTGCCATCAGCCCTAGCGGGGGGGCTAACACCGGGGAGCTGTTTTTT. Translated, it gives CAISPSGGANTGELFF.

The sample holds a few counts of this clone. The rearrangement uses TRBV11-2 and TRBJ2-2; possibly TRBD1 or TRBD2 for D (5 bases each). The germline CDR1 and CDR2 sequences are SGHAT and FQNNGV. CDR3 length: 14 residues. The V and J ends lost 5 bases and 3 bases respectively, with 10 bases between them. CDR3 bases: TGTGCCAGCAGCACCGGGACCTACACCGGGGAGCTGTTTTTT. Encoded protein: CASSTGTYTGELFF.

V is TRBV29-1 and J is TRBJ2-3; TRBD1 matches at 9 bases. The CDR3 runs to 14 residues. V lost 3 bases and J lost 3; bases outside the gene matches: 4. CDR1 is SQVTM and CDR2 is ANQGSEA in the germline V gene. DNA for the CDR3: TGCAGCGTTGAGCTGGGACAGGGAACAGATACGCAGTATTTT. As protein: CSVELGQGTDTQYF.

V gene TRBV4-2 combines with J gene TRBJ2-7, with 7 nucleotides matching TRBD2. Losses at the gene ends were 0 bases for V and 10 bases for J; bases not matched to a gene: 9. Germline V gene lookup returns CDR1 LGHNA and CDR2 YNFKEQ. The CDR3 has 14 residues. CDR3: CASSQDLRDYEQYF. Here the CDR3 DNA reads TGTGCCAGCAGCCAAGATCTGAGGGACTATGAACAGTACTTC.

The chain is built from TRBV3-1 (or the pseudogene TRBV3-2) and TRBJ1-1; 9 positions agree with TRBD1. The V gene end was trimmed by 5 bases and the J gene end by 3 bases; junction bases not matched to a gene: 10. The CDR3 loop spans 16 amino acids. Germline loops: CDR1 LGHDT, CDR2 YNNKEL (reference sequence). The CDR3 here is CASSLGQGLGDTEAFF. The DNA for the CDR3 is TGTGCCAGCAGCTTGGGACAGGGCCTGGGGGACACTGAAGCTTTCTTT.

CDR3 amino acids: CASSLGQGSNEQFF. CDR3 nucleotide sequence: TGTGCCAGCAGTTTGGGGCAGGGCTCTAATGAGCAGTTCTTC. The chain is built from TRBV6-2 or TRBV6-3 and TRBJ2-1; possible D gene TRBD1, 5 bases. The CDR3 length is 14 residues. Trimming pared 4 bases from V and 7 bases from J, leaving 14 bases between. Germline V lookup: CDR1 MNHEY, CDR2 SVGEGT.

This rearrangement joins TRBV16 to TRBJ2-3; D is unresolved. The germline V gene has CDR1 KGHSY and CDR2 FQNENV. The CDR3 contains 13 residues. V was pared by 2 bases and J by 6 bases, with 9 bases between. In DNA form, the CDR3 reads TGTGCCAGCAGCCAAGTCGCCGGGGATACGCAGTATTTT. Translation: CASSQVAGDTQYF.

The V gene is TRBV29-1, the J gene TRBJ2-1; 8 bases agree with TRBD1. From germline, CDR1 is SQVTM and CDR2 ANQGSEA. With V trimmed by 7 bases and J by 6 bases, 8 bases remained unmatched. This CDR3 is 13 amino acids long. As DNA, the CDR3 is TGCAGCGGATGTCAGGGGGCGCCCAATGAGCAGTTCTTC. This sequence encodes CSGCQGAPNEQFF.

The V and J genes are TRBV19 and TRBJ2-3; D possibly corresponds to TRBD1 (6 bases). Germline lookup yields CDR1 LNHDA and CDR2 SQIVND (reference sequence). Trimming removed 7 bases at V and 2 bases at J, with 10 bases between. This CDR3 spans 13 amino acids. The CDR3 loop reads CASTRDNTDTQYF. CDR3 nucleotide sequence: TGTGCCAGTACCCGGGACAACACAGATACGCAGTATTTT.

V is TRBV30 and J is TRBJ1-2; D might be TRBD1 (6 bases). CDR1 GTSNPN and CDR2 SVGIG come from the germline V gene (reference sequence). This CDR3 has 12 amino acids. V lost 1 base and J lost 12, with 15 bases in between. CDR3 DNA: TGTGCCTGGAGTGCCTCTACAGGGAGTAACACCTTC. Protein sequence: CAWSASTGSNTF.